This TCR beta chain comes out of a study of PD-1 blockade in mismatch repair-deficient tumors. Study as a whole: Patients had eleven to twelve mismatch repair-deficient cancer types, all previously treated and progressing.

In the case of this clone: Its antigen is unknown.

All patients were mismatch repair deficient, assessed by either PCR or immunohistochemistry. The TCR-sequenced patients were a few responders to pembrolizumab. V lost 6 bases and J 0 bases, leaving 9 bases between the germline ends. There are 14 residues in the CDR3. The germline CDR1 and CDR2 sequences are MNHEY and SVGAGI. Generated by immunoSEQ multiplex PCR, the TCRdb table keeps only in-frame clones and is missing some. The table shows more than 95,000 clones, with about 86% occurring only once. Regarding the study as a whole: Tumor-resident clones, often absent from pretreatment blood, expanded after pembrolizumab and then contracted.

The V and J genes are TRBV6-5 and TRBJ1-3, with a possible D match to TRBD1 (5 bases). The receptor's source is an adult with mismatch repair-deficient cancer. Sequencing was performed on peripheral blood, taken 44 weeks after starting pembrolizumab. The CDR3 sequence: CASSRDRSGNTIYF. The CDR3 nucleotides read TGTGCCAGCAGCCGGGACCGCTCTGGAAACACCATATATTTT.